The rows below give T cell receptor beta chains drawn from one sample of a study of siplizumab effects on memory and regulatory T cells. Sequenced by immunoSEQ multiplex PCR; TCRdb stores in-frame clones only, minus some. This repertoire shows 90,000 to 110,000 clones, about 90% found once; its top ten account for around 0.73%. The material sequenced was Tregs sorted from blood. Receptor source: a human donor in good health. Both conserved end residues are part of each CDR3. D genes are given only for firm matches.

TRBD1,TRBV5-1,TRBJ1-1,TGCGCCAGCACGGGACAGAGGAACACTGAAGCTTTCTTT,CASTGQRNTEAFF
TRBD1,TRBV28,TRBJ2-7,TGTGCCAGCAGTTTACCGGGACAGTATTCCTACGAGCAGTACTTC,CASSLPGQYSYEQYF
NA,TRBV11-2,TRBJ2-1,TGTGCCAGCAGCCGAATCCGGAGTAATCCCTACAATGAGCAGTTCTTC,CASSRIRSNPYNEQFF
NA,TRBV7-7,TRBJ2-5,TGTGCCAGCAGCTTAGTACCGGGAGAGACCCAGTACTTC,CASSLVPGETQYF
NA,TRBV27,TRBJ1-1,TGTGCCAGCAGCGCCGGCTGGGGAGGCACTGAAGCTTTCTTT,CASSAGWGGTEAFF
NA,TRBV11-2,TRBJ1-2,TGTGCCAGCAGCTTAGTGGGGGGCAGACGGAGAGCTAACTATGGCTACACCTTC,CASSLVGGRRRANYGYTF
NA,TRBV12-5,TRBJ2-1,TGTGCTAGTGTTGAGCCTAACTCCTACAATGAGCAGTTCTTC,CASVEPNSYNEQFF
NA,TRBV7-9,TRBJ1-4,TGTGCCAGCAACCCACTAGGTGGGGTAACTAATGAAAAACTGTTTTTT,CASNPLGGVTNEKLFF
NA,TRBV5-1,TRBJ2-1,TGCGCCAGCAGCTTGGCACAGGGCGGGTACAATGAGCAGTTCTTC,CASSLAQGGYNEQFF
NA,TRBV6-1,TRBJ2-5,TGTGCCAGCAGTGCGCCGGGAATGAAAGAGACCCAGTACTTC,CASSAPGMKETQYF
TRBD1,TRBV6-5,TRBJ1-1,TGTGCCAGCAGTTACACAGGGGCTGAAGCTTTCTTT,CASSYTGAEAFF